Listed here are 13 T cell receptor beta chains from one sample, sequenced in a study of control samples from healthy donors and cancer patients. Repertoires were generated with immunoSEQ multiplex PCR, while TCRdb's copy carries only in-frame clones and drops some. The sample holds about 84,000 clones, roughly 82% seen once. What was sequenced was PBMCs. Every receptor here comes from a man in his fifties or sixties with head and neck cancer.

This chain connects TRBV27 to TRBJ2-7; tentatively, D is TRBD1 (5 bases). V was trimmed by 0 bases and J by 4 bases, leaving 16 bases between them. Germline lookup yields CDR1 MNHEY and CDR2 SMNVEV (reference sequence). CDR3 size: 16 residues. The CDR3 spells CASSLSYGPTEYEQYF. In nucleotides, the CDR3 is TGTGCCAGCAGTTTATCGTATGGTCCGACAGAATACGAGCAGTACTTC.

The chain uses TRBV18 and TRBJ1-5; no clear D gene. Per the germline V gene, CDR1 is KGHSH and CDR2 is LQKENI. There are 15 residues in the CDR3. Deletions cut 1 base from V and 0 bases from J, with 7 bases between. CDR3 DNA: TGTGCCAGCTCACCACTCCGGGGTAGCAATCAGCCCCAGCATTTT. This encodes CASSPLRGSNQPQHF. The whole variable domain, filled in from reference TRBV18 and TRBJ1-5, reads NAGVMQNPRHLVRRRGQEARLRCSPMKGHSHVYWYRQLPEEGLKFMVYLQKENIIDESGMPKERFSAEFPKEGPSILRIQQVVRGDSAAYFCASSPLRGSNQPQHFGDGTRLSIL.

The chain combines TRBV30 with TRBJ1-4, with D perhaps matching TRBD1 (6 bases). Looked up from germline, CDR1 is GTSNPN and CDR2 is SVGIG (reference sequence). This CDR3 region has 12 residues. Trimming shortened V by 4 bases and J by 8 bases, and 11 bases separated the two germline ends. In nucleotides, the CDR3 is TGTGCCTGGACAGGGGCAGGAGAAAAACTGTTTTTT. Its protein is CAWTGAGEKLFF.

The chain recombines TRBV4-1 with TRBJ2-1; TRBD2 aligns across 14 bases. CDR1 and CDR2 (germline): MGHRA, YSYEKL. CDR3 length: 21 residues. J lost 6 bases, V lost 0 bases, and 16 bases had no gene match. The CDR3 is CASSQDKPGTSGRFGTNEQFF. CDR3 sequence (DNA): TGCGCCAGCAGCCAAGACAAACCTGGGACTAGCGGGAGATTTGGAACCAATGAGCAGTTCTTC.

The chain is built from TRBV10-1 and TRBJ2-7; 10 positions agree with TRBD1. Germline V lookup: CDR1 WNHNN, CDR2 SYGVQD (reference sequence). J gave up 4 bases and V 7 bases, and 7 bases lay outside the gene matches. CDR3 length: 14 amino acids. CDR3 sequence: CASTFSGQGYEQYF. CDR3 sequence (DNA): TGCGCCAGCACCTTCTCGGGACAGGGGTACGAGCAGTACTTC.

The chain employs TRBV3-1 (or the pseudogene TRBV3-2) and TRBJ2-4, with D uncertain. This CDR3 is built from 14 residues. Between the trimmed V and J ends, which lost 2 bases and 1 base, there was a span of 6 bases. The germline V gene encodes CDR1 LGHDT and CDR2 YNNKEL (reference sequence). The CDR3 is CASSQSGAKNIQYF. CDR3 nucleotides: TGTGCCAGCAGCCAATCTGGGGCCAAAAACATTCAGTACTTC.

The chain couples TRBV28 to TRBJ2-7; no definite D call. V lost 6 bases and J lost 2, with 14 bases in between. This CDR3 is built from 14 residues. Germline V lookup: CDR1 MDHEN, CDR2 SYDVKM. The CDR3 loop is CASSPGRMAYEQYF. The CDR3 coding sequence is TGTGCCAGCAGCCCTGGGCGGATGGCCTACGAGCAGTACTTC. Full variable domain (rest looked up from reference TRBV28 and TRBJ2-7): DVKVTQSSRYLVKRTGEKVFLECVQDMDHENMFWYRQDPGLGLRLIYFSYDVKMKEKGDIPEGYSVSREKKERFSLILESASTNQTSMYLCASSPGRMAYEQYFGPGTRLTVT.

The genes are TRBV15 and TRBJ1-5; D gene unclear. V lost 0 bases to trimming and J lost 11 bases, with 11 bases between them. Germline lookup yields CDR1 LNHNV and CDR2 YYDKDF (reference sequence). CDR3 size: 13 residues. CDR3 in amino acids: CATSRDRWNSQHF. The DNA of the CDR3 is TGTGCCACCAGCAGAGATCGGTGGAACTCCCAGCATTTT.

The CDR3: CASSLRRLAGGGDTQYF. The CDR3 DNA reads TGTGCCAGCAGCTTAAGAAGGCTAGCGGGAGGGGGAGATACGCAGTATTTT. The chain links TRBV11-2 to TRBJ2-3; 12 bases fit TRBD2. Germline V gene data show CDR1 as SGHAT and CDR2 as FQNNGV. The CDR3 is 17 amino acids. Trimming removed 2 bases from V and 5 bases from J; junction bases left unmatched: 8.

The chain employs TRBV6-1 and TRBJ1-4; a weak D match, TRBD1 (5 bases). This CDR3 spans 15 amino acids. From germline, CDR1 is MNHNS and CDR2 SASEGT. The ends were cut back, 1 base at V and 8 bases at J, with 14 bases in the middle. The CDR3 DNA follows: TGTGCCAGCAGTGAAGGAGGGGCGCGTGGGGAAAAACTGTTTTTT. This translates into CASSEGGARGEKLFF.

The chain links TRBV10-3 to TRBJ1-2; no definite D call. This CDR3 comprises 16 residues. V was pared by 3 bases and J by 1 base, with 15 bases between. Per the germline V gene, CDR1 is ENHRY and CDR2 is SYGVKD. The CDR3 sequence is CAISERDRRLNYGYTF. CDR3 coding DNA: TGTGCCATCAGTGAAAGAGACCGCAGACTTAACTATGGCTACACCTTC.

The J gene is TRBJ1-2, the V gene TRBV29-1; D is undetermined. Per the germline V gene, CDR1 is SQVTM and CDR2 is ANQGSEA. The CDR3 spans 13 residues. CDR3 nucleotides: TGCAGTGGGGAGCTTTTGGGGTCGGGTGGCTACACCTTC. It codes for CSGELLGSGGYTF. The full variable domain, in which reference TRBV29-1 and TRBJ1-2 provide the parts outside the CDR3, is SAVISQKPSRDICQRGTSLTIQCQVDSQVTMMFWYRQQPGQSLTLIATANQGSEATYESGFVIDKFPISRPNLTFSTLTVSNMSPEDSSIYLCSGELLGSGGYTFGSGTRLTVV.

The chain carries TRBV4-1 and TRBJ1-2; D perhaps matches TRBD1 (5 bases). The V gene's germline CDR1 is MGHRA and CDR2 YSYEKL. The CDR3 runs 11 residues. Trimming removed 3 bases at V and 14 bases at J, with 13 bases between. As DNA, the CDR3 is TGCGCCAGCAGCCAGCTGGGACCAGCGACCTTC. Translated, it gives CASSQLGPATF.